The clone carrying this TCR beta chain was counted many times. This CDR3 spans 14 amino acids. The V and J ends lost 2 bases and 6 bases respectively, with 14 bases between them. Germline-derived CDR1 and CDR2 are SGHDT and YYEEEE. This sample is part of a study of neurological immune-mediated disorders. From the 5' RACE reads, TCRdb called clonotypes with MiXCR, one entry per CDR3 protein. In the table there are roughly 56,000 distinct CDR3 sequences, roughly an eighth of which are singletons. The sequencing sample was made of PBMCs. The TCR sequence derives from a man in his 60s in good health. V gene TRBV5-6 combines with J gene TRBJ1-1; D is perhaps TRBD1 (5 bases). The CDR3 reads CASSFGTQEAEAFF. The DNA of the CDR3 is TGTGCCAGCAGCTTCGGGACCCAGGAGGCTGAAGCTTTCTTT.